This T cell receptor beta chain was captured in a study of blood T cell repertoires in COVID-19. Study-wide context: Samples came from the United States, Italy and Spain, spanning acute and convalescent COVID-19. T cells, B-cell-depleted T cells, or PBMCs provided the cDNA or gDNA that served as material.

CDR1 and CDR2 from the germline V gene are ENHRY and SYGVKD. The CDR3 covers 14 residues. Trimming cost V 11 bases and J 0 bases, with 13 bases left between them. Original processing methods: Estimation of nucleated cell counts was performed using reference gene primer amplification. Assay used: immunoSEQ multiplex PCR; TCRdb lists only in-frame clones, some missing. V, J and clone size derive from that table, while D and trimming were established from the DNA sequence. This sample carries 30,000 to 45,000 clones, just over 90% of them seen once, and the ten largest clones take 4.8%. The receptor was derived from a human donor in a cohort sampled during active COVID-19. Input material: peripheral blood. This chain connects TRBV10-3 to TRBJ1-4; D might be TRBD1 (6 bases). The CDR3 is CAAGTTATNEKLFF. The CDR3 nucleotides are TGTGCCGCCGGGACAACTGCAACTAATGAAAAACTGTTTTTT.